This T cell receptor (beta chain) derives from a study of response to subunit inactivated influenza vaccine. General study findings and limits: It was suggested by the authors that few new T cells are recruited by each seasonal influenza vaccination.

Details on this clonotype: Its antigen is as yet unknown.

V was clipped by 4 bases and J by 3 bases, with 14 bases between them. Germline V gene lookup returns CDR1 SGHRS and CDR2 YFSETQ. There are 15 residues in the CDR3. TCRdb passed the RT-PCR reads through MiXCR, listing each CDR3 protein once. The sample contains approximately 700,000 distinct CDR3 sequences, 15% to 18% of which appear only once. Sequencing used PBMCs from blood, obtained about 13 days after vaccination. The receptor's source is a man aged 50 to 60 who received an inactivated influenza vaccine. This rearrangement joins TRBV5-1 to TRBJ2-1; perhaps D is TRBD1 or TRBD2 (5 bases each). CDR3 bases: TGCGCCAGCAGCAGTTTAGGGGAGAACTACAATGAGCAGTTCTTC. This sequence encodes CASSSLGENYNEQFF. The complete variable domain, with remaining parts taken from reference TRBV5-1 and TRBJ2-1, reads KAGVTQTPRYLIKTRGQQVTLSCSPISGHRSVSWYQQTPGQGLQFLFEYFSETQRNKGNFPGRFSGRQFSNSRSEMNVSTLELGDSALYLCASSSLGENYNEQFFGPGTRLTVL.